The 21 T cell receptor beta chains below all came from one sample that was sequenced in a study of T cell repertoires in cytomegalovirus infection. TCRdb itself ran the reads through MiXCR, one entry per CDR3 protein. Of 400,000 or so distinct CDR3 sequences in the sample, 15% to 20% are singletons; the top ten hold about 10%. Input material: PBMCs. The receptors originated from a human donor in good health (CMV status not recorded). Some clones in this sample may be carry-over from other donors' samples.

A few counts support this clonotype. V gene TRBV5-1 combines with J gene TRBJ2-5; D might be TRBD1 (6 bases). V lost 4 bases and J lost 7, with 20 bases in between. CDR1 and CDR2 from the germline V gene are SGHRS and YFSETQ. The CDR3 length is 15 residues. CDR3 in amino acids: CASSRDGQYPRTQYF. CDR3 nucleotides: TGCGCCAGCAGCCGCGACGGACAGTACCCTAGGACCCAGTACTTC.

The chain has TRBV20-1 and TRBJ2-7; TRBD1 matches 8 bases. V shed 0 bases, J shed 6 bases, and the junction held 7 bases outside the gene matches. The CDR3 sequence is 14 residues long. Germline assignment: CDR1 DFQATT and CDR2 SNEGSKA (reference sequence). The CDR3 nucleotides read TGCAGTGCTAGAGATCTCGGGACAGGCGGCGAGCAGTACTTC. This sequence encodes CSARDLGTGGEQYF.

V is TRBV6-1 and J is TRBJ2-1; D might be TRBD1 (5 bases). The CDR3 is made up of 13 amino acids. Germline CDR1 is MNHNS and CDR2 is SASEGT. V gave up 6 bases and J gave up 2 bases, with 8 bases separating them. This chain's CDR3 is CASRETAYNEQFF. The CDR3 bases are TGTGCCAGCAGAGAGACAGCCTACAATGAGCAGTTCTTC.

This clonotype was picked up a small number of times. Written as DNA, the CDR3 is TGTGCCATCAGTGACCTAAAAACCGGGGGAATGGGCACTGAAGCTTTCTTT. This encodes CAISDLKTGGMGTEAFF. This chain connects TRBV10-3 to TRBJ1-1; D is perhaps TRBD1 (5 bases). Trimming shortened V by 3 bases and J by 4 bases, and 21 bases separated the two germline ends. The CDR3 loop spans 17 amino acids. CDR1 is ENHRY and CDR2 is SYGVKD in the germline V gene.

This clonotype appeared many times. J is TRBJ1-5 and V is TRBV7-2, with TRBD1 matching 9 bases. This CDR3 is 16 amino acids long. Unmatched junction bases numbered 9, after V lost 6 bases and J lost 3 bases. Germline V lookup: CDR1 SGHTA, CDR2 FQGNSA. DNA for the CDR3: TGTGCCAGCAGTCCCGTAGGGACAGGGAACAATCAGCCCCAGCATTTT. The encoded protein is CASSPVGTGNNQPQHF.

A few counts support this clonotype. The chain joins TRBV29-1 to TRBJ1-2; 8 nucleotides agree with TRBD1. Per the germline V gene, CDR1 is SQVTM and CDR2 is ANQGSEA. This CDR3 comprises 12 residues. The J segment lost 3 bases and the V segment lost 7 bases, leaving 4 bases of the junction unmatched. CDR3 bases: TGCAGCGCTGTGGGACAGGACTATGGCTACACCTTC. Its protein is CSAVGQDYGYTF.

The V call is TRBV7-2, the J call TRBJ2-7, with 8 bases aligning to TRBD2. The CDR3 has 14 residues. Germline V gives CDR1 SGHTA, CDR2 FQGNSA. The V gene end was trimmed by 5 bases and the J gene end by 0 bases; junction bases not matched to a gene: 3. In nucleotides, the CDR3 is TGTGCCAGCAGCCGGACTAGCATCTCCTACGAGCAGTACTTC. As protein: CASSRTSISYEQYF.

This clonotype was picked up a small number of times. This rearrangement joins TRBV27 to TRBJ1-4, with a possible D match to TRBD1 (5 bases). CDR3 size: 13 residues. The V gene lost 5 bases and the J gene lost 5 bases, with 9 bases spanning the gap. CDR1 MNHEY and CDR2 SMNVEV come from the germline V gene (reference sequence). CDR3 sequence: CASSVTENEKLFF. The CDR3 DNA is TGTGCCAGCAGTGTGACAGAGAATGAAAAACTGTTTTTT.

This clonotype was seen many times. CDR3 in DNA: TGTGCCAGCAGCCCCTTCGGCCCGGTTGGGGCGGGGGGCTACACCTTC. Translation: CASSPFGPVGAGGYTF. V is TRBV7-8 and J is TRBJ1-2; D may be TRBD1 (5 bases). Germline V CDR1 and CDR2: SGHVS, FQNEAQ. The CDR3 runs to 16 residues. V dropped 5 bases and J dropped 8 bases, with 24 bases sitting between them.

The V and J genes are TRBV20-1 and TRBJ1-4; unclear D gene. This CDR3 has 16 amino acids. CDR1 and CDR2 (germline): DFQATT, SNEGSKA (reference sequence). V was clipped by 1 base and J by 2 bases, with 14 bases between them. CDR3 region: CSARGAGRRTNEKLFF. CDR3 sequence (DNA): TGCAGTGCTAGAGGGGCCGGGAGGCGTACTAATGAAAAACTGTTTTTT.

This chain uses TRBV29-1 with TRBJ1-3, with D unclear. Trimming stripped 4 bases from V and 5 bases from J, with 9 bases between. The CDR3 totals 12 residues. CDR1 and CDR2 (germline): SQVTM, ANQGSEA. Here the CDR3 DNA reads TGCAGCGTTGCGGGCCCTAGAAACACCATATATTTT. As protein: CSVAGPRNTIYF. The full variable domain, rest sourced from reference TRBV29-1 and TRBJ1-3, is SAVISQKPSRDICQRGTSLTIQCQVDSQVTMMFWYRQQPGQSLTLIATANQGSEATYESGFVIDKFPISRPNLTFSTLTVSNMSPEDSSIYLCSVAGPRNTIYFGEGSWLTVV.

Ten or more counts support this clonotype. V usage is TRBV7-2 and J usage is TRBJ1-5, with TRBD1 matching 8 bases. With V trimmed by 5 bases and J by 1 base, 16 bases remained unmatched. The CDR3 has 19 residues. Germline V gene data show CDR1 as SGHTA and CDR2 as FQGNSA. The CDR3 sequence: CASSRKPGSGGISNQPQHF. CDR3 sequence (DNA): TGTGCCAGCAGCCGTAAACCAGGATCAGGGGGCATCAGCAATCAGCCCCAGCATTTT. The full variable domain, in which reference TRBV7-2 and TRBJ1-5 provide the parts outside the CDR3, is GAGVSQSPSNKVTEKGKDVELRCDPISGHTALYWYRQSLGQGLEFLIYFQGNSAPDKSGLPSDRFSAERTGGSVSTLTIQRTQQEDSAVYLCASSRKPGSGGISNQPQHFGDGTRLSIL.

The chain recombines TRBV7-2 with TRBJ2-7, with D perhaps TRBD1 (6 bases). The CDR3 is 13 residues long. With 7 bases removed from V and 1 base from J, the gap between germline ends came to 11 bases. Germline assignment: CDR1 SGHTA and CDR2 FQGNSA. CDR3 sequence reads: CASKVGGSYEQYF. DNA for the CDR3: TGTGCCAGCAAGGTAGGGGGATCCTACGAGCAGTACTTC.

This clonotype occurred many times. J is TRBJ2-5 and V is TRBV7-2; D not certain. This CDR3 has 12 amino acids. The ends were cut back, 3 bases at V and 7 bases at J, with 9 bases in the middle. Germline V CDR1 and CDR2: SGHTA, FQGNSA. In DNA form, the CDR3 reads TGTGCCAGCAGCTTGAGGCAGCCGACCCAGTACTTC. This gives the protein CASSLRQPTQYF.

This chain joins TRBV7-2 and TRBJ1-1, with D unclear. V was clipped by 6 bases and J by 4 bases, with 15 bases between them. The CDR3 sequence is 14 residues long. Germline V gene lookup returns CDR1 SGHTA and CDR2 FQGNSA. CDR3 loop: CASSREFRRTEAFF. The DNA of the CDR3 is TGTGCCAGCAGTCGGGAATTTCGGCGCACTGAAGCTTTCTTT.

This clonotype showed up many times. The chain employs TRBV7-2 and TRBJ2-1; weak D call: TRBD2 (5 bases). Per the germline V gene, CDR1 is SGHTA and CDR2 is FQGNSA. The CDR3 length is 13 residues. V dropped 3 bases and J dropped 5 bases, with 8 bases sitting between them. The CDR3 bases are TGTGCCAGCAGCTTTTCGACTAACAATGAGCAGTTCTTC. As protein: CASSFSTNNEQFF.

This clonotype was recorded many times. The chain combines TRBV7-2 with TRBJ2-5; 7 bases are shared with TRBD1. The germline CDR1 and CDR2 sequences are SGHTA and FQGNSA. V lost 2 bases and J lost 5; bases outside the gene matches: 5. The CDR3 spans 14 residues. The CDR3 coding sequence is TGTGCCAGCAGCTTACAGGGGGTTGGGGAGACCCAGTACTTC. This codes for CASSLQGVGETQYF.

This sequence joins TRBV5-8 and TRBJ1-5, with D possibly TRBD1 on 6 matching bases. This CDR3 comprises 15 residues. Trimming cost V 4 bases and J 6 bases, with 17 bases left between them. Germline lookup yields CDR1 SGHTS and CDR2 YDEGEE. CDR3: CASSAGSGAIQPQHF. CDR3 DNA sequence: TGTGCCAGCAGCGCGGGATCAGGGGCCATTCAGCCCCAGCATTTT.

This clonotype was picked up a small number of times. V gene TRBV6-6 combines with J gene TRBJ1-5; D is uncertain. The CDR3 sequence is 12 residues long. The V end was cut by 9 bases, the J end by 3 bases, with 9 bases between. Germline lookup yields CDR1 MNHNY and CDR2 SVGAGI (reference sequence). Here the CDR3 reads CASGMFNQPQHF. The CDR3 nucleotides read TGTGCCAGTGGGATGTTCAATCAGCCCCAGCATTTT.

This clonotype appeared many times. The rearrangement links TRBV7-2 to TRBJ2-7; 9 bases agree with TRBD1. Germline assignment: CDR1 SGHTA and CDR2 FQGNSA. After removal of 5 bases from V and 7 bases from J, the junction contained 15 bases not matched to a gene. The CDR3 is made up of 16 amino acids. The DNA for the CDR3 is TGTGCCAGCAGCAATCCACCGGGACAGGGTCCTCGGGAGCAGTACTTC. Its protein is CASSNPPGQGPREQYF. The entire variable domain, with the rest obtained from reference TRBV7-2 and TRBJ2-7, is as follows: GAGVSQSPSNKVTEKGKDVELRCDPISGHTALYWYRQSLGQGLEFLIYFQGNSAPDKSGLPSDRFSAERTGGSVSTLTIQRTQQEDSAVYLCASSNPPGQGPREQYFGPGTRLTVT.

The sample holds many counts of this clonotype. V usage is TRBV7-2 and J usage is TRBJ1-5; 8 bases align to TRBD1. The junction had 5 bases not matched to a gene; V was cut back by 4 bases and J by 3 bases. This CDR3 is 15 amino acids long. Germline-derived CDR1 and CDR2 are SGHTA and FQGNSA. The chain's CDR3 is CASSSRTGFNQPQHF. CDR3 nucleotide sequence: TGTGCCAGCAGCTCTAGGACAGGGTTCAATCAGCCCCAGCATTTT.